The text below deals with one T cell receptor beta chain. This sample was included in a study of OX40 agonist ivuxolimab in advanced cancers. The ends were cut back, 3 bases at V and 0 bases at J, with 15 bases in the middle. CDR3 size: 17 residues. In germline, CDR1 is SGHVS, CDR2 FNYEAQ. TCRdb keeps only in-frame clones here, not all; method: immunoSEQ multiplex PCR. The sample gives 70,000 or so clones, around nine tenths of which show up once; 0.7% to 1% is in the top ten. The starting material was CD4+ or CD8+ T cells sorted from blood, obtained in a trial of the OX40 agonist ivuxolimab. The sequence was collected from an adult with an advanced solid tumor such as melanoma, head and neck, liver or kidney cancer. The chain is built from TRBV7-6 and TRBJ1-3; D uncertain. DNA of the CDR3: TGTGCCAGCAGCTTGGGATCTCCGGGGTTCTCTGGAAACACCATATATTTT. Protein: CASSLGSPGFSGNTIYF. Drawing the rest from reference TRBV7-6 and TRBJ1-3, the complete variable domain is GAGVSQSPRYKVTKRGQDVALRCDPISGHVSLYWYRQALGQGPEFLTYFNYEAQQDKSGLPNDRFSAERPEGSISTLTIQRTEQRDSAMYRCASSLGSPGFSGNTIYFGEGSWLTVV.